This T cell receptor (beta chain) was captured by sequencing in a study of blood T cell repertoires in COVID-19. Looking at the study overall: Samples came from the United States, Italy and Spain, spanning acute and convalescent COVID-19. T cells, B-cell-depleted T cells, or PBMCs supplied cDNA or gDNA.

Trimming shortened V by 10 bases and J by 5 bases, and 15 bases separated the two germline ends. The germline gives CDR1 SNHLY, CDR2 FYNNEI. This CDR3 is built from 13 residues. Study processing details: Nucleated cell number was recorded as an estimate derived from reference gene primer amplification. Sequencing used immunoSEQ multiplex PCR; TCRdb keeps in-frame clones, though not all of them. The DNA gave D and trimming, while V, J and clone size come from that table. Of around 180,000 clones in the sample, 80% to 90% were seen once. Material for sequencing was peripheral blood. V is TRBV2 and J is TRBJ2-1; weak D call: TRBD2 (5 bases). This receptor was obtained from a man aged 70-80 years with active or convalescent COVID-19. The CDR3 nucleotides read TGTGCCAACTCGGGAACCAAGGACAATGAGCAGTTCTTC. It specifies CANSGTKDNEQFF.